This entry lists 5 T cell receptor beta chains sequenced from one sample in a study of T cells and copy number aberrations in small-cell lung cancer. The repertoire was sequenced with immunoSEQ multiplex PCR; TCRdb's copy has only in-frame clones and lacks some. The top ten hold 5.5% to 7.5% of the sample, which has over a thousand clones, 86% seen once. Sequenced: tumor tissue. These receptors were collected from a man aged 55 to 70 with small cell lung cancer.

The chain employs TRBV5-1 and TRBJ2-1; no definite D call. Trimming took off 0 bases at V and 2 bases at J, with 9 bases between the two ends. The CDR3 covers 15 residues. Germline V lookup: CDR1 SGHRS, CDR2 YFSETQ. CDR3 in amino acids: CASSLVRPAYNEQFF. The DNA for the CDR3 is TGCGCCAGCAGCTTGGTACGGCCAGCCTACAATGAGCAGTTCTTC.

V gene TRBV5-5 combines with J gene TRBJ2-6; tentatively, D is TRBD2 (6 bases). Germline V gene data show CDR1 as SGHKS and CDR2 as YYEKEE (reference sequence). Trimming stripped 2 bases from V and 0 bases from J, with 15 bases between. This CDR3 spans 18 amino acids. The CDR3 DNA reads as TGTGCCAGCAGCTTTTCACTCGGGAGCGCCTCTGGGGCCAACGTCCTGACTTTC. Protein sequence: CASSFSLGSASGANVLTF.

The genes are TRBV5-4 and TRBJ2-1; 10 nucleotides line up with TRBD2. The CDR3 has 16 residues. The V gene's germline CDR1 is SGHNT and CDR2 YYREEE (reference sequence). The J segment lost 10 bases and the V segment lost 0 bases, leaving 10 bases of the junction unmatched. CDR3 bases: TGTGCCAGCAGCTTGGATTGGCTAGCGGGAGATCGGGAGCAGTTCTTC. Residues: CASSLDWLAGDREQFF.

This clone appeared once. The CDR3 bases are TGTGCCAGCAGTTACTCGCGGGCCATGAACACTGAAGCTTTCTTT. Translated: CASSYSRAMNTEAFF. The V and J genes are TRBV6-5 and TRBJ1-1; unclear D gene. The CDR3 has 15 residues. V gave up 0 bases and J gave up 0 bases, with 8 bases separating them. Germline V CDR1 and CDR2: MNHEY, SVGAGI.

This chain connects TRBV7-3 to TRBJ2-1, with 10 bases lining up with TRBD2. V shed 5 bases and J 5 bases; nucleotides not matched to a gene: 12. The V gene's germline CDR1 is SGHTA and CDR2 FQGTGA. The CDR3 is 17 amino acids. The CDR3, as DNA: TGTGCCAGCAGCCTCCTTCCAGGAGCGGGAGGGCACAATGAGCAGTTCTTC. This gives the protein CASSLLPGAGGHNEQFF.